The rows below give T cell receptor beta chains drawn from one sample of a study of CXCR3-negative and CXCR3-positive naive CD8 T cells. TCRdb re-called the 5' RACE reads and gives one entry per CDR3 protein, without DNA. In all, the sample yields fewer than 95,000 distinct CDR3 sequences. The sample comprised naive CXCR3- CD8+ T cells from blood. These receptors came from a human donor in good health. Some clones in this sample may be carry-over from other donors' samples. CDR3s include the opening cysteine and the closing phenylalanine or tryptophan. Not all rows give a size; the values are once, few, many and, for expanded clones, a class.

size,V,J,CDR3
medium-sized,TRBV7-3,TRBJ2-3,CASSRGLAGDTQYF
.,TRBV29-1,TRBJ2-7,CSVEEQGYEQYF
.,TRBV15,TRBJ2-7,CATSQPPGSGSYEQYF
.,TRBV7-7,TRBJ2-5,CASSLSGGAQETQYF
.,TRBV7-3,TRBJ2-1,CASSPSGRAVEQFF
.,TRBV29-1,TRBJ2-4,CSVVSGGAKNIQYF
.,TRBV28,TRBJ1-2,CASSFRAHGYTF
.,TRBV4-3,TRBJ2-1,CASSRTNGRQGDNEQFF
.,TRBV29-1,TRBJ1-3,CSVGGRSLDSGNIIYF
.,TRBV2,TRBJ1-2,CASTVIGFYGYTF
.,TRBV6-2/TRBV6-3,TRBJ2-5,CASRPEGVAKPPEETQYF
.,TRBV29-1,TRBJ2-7,CSVEVGSAEQYF
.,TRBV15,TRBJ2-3,CATSRESYHTQYF
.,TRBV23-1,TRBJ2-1,CASSQSSGVNEQFF
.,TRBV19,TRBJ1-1,CASSPITSHSITEAFF
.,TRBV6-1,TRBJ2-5,CASRSPSQETQYF
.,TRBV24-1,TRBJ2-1,CATSDLPSGRSNNEQFF